The clone carrying this TCR beta chain turned up a few times. The data were obtained in a study of regulatory T cells in long-lasting Graves disease. At the level of the study: Graves' disease counted as persistent after over 5 years of antithyroid drugs with positive TSH receptor antibodies.

The authors built TCR beta libraries using iRepertoire HTBI primers and Arm-PCR of CDR3 regions. TCRdb reprocessed the multiplex PCR reads via MiXCR and lists one record per CDR3 protein. The data show fewer than 450,000 distinct CDR3 sequences, about 20% seen once. Time point given: persistent/refractory GD, antithyroid drugs over 5 years with positive TRAb. PBMC-extracted RNA yielded the TCR library. This TCR derives from a female donor with Graves disease. The material sequenced was peripheral blood mononuclear cells (PBMCs), taken when the disease was refractory, from a patient treated with antithyroid drugs.

CDR3 nucleotides: TGCAGTGCTAGAGATCCGGGCTGGGGGTCTGGAAACACCATATATTTT. Translating it yields CSARDPGWGSGNTIYF. This chain connects TRBV20-1 to TRBJ1-3, with D perhaps TRBD1 (5 bases). CDR1 is DFQATT and CDR2 is SNEGSKA in the germline V gene (reference sequence). The V end was cut by 0 bases, the J end by 1 base, with 13 bases between. The CDR3 extends over 16 amino acids.